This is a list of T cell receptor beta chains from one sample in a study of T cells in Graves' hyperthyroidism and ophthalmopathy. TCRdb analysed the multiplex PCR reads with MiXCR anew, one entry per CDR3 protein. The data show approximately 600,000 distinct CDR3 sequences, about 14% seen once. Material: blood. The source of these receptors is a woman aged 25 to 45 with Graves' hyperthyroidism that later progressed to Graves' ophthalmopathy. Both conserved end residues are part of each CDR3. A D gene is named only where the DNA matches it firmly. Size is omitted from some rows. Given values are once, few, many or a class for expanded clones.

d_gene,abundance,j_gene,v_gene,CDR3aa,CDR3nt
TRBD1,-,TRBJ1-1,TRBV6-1,CASSPGAPGTGGKRAFF,TGTGCCAGCAGTCCCGGGGCCCCCGGGACAGGGGGCAAACGGGCTTTCTTT
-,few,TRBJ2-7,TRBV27,CASGEGQGWDEQYF,TGTGCCAGCGGCGAGGGGCAGGGTTGGGACGAGCAGTACTTC
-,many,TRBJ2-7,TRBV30,CAWMNWRGESF,TGTGCCTGGATGAATTGGAGAGGGGAGTCCTTC
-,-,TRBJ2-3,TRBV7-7,CAVGTDTQYF,TGTGCGGTGGGCACAGATACGCAGTATTTT
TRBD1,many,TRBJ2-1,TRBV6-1,CASRGTEFRSYNEQFF,TGTGCCAGCAGGGGGACAGAGTTTCGGTCCTACAATGAGCAGTTCTTC
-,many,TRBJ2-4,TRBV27,CASSFDSYLAKNIQYF,TGTGCCAGCAGTTTCGACAGTTACCTAGCCAAAAACATTCAGTACTTC
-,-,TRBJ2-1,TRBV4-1,CASSQALVLNEQFF,TGCGCCAGCAGCCAAGCCCTAGTCTTGAATGAGCAGTTCTTC
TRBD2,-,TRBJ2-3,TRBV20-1,CSARDSGTKRDTQYF,TGCAGTGCCAGAGACTCCGGGACTAAGCGAGATACGCAGTATTTT
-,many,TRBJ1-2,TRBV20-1,CSARRPPNRGYTF,TGCAGTGCTAGAAGGCCCCCCAATCGAGGCTACACCTTC
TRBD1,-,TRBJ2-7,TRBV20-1,CSARPGTGGFYEQYF,TGCAGTGCCAGGCCGGGGACAGGGGGCTTCTACGAGCAGTACTTC
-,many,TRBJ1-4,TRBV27,CASSSGPQRLTNEKLFF,TGTGCCAGCAGTTCCGGGCCACAACGGCTAACTAATGAAAAACTGTTTTTT
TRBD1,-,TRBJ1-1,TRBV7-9,CASQPRGGLGTEAFF,TGTGCCAGCCAACCCAGGGGGGGCCTGGGCACTGAAGCTTTCTTT
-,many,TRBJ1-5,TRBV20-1,CTTSAGEYDPQHF,TGCACCACAAGCGCGGGGGAATACGACCCCCAGCATTTT
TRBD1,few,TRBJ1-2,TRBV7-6,CASSPTGGAGGYTF,TGTGCCAGCAGCCCTACAGGGGGAGCAGGGGGCTACACCTTC
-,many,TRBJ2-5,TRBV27,CASSPQQGETQYF,TGTGCCAGCAGTCCACAACAGGGAGAGACCCAGTACTTC
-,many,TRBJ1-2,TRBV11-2,CASSLGRGTF,TGTGCCAGCAGCTTGGGACGGGGGACCTTC
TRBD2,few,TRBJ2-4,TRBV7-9,CASSPSGDKNIQYF,TGTGCCAGCAGCCCGAGCGGGGACAAAAACATTCAGTACTTC
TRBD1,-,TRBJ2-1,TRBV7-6,CASSLGGTGGWNEQFF,TGTGCCAGCAGCTTGGGGGGGACAGGGGGCTGGAATGAGCAGTTCTTC
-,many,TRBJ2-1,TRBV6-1,CASSEGTGSSYNEQFF,TGTGCCAGCAGTGAAGGGACGGGGAGCTCCTACAATGAGCAGTTCTTC
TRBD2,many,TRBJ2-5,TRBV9,CASSVGTSGSGETQYF,TGTGCCAGCAGCGTGGGGACTAGCGGGAGCGGGGAGACCCAGTACTTC
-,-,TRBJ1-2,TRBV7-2,CASSFLEGYGYTF,TGTGCCAGCAGCTTCTTGGAAGGGTATGGCTACACCTTC
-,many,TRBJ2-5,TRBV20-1,CSVPGQRGETQYF,TGCAGTGTTCCGGGACAGCGGGGAGAGACCCAGTACTTC
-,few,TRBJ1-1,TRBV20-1,CSAIRDTEALF,TGCAGTGCTATAAGGGACACTGAAGCTCTCTTT
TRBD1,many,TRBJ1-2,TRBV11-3,CASSSRGNYGYTF,TGTGCCAGCAGTTCCAGGGGGAACTATGGCTACACCTTC
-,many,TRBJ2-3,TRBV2,CASSEGTKPYF,TGTGCCAGCAGTGAGGGAACTAAACCGTATTTT
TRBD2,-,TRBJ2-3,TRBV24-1,CATTGGGDSTDTQYF,TGTGCCACCACTGGCGGGGGGGATAGCACAGATACGCAGTATTTT
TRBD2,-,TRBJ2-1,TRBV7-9,CASRGTSGLGNEQFF,TGTGCCAGCAGGGGGACTAGCGGGCTTGGCAATGAGCAGTTCTTC
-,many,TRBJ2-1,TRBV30,CAWAPNEQFF,TGTGCCTGGGCCCCAAATGAGCAGTTCTTC
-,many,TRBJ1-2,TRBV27,CASSLDRRYGYTF,TGTGCCAGCAGTTTAGACAGGCGATACGGCTACACCTTC
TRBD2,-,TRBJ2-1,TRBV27,CASSFGTSGTGDEQFF,TGTGCCAGCAGTTTCGGGACTAGCGGGACGGGTGATGAGCAGTTCTTC
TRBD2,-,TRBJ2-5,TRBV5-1,CASSANSGTSAETQYF,TGCGCCAGCAGCGCCAACTCCGGGACTAGTGCCGAGACCCAGTACTTC
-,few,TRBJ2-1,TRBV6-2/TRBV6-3,CASSRGAGGHNEQFF,TGTGCCAGCAGTCGGGGGGCGGGCGGCCACAATGAGCAGTTCTTC
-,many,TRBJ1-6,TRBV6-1,CASRGTESSYNSPLHF,TGTGCCAGCAGGGGGACGGAGAGCTCCTATAATTCACCCCTCCACTTT
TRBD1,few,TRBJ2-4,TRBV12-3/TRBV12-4,CASSSPDRGKNIQYF,TGTGCCAGCAGTTCCCCGGACAGGGGCAAAAACATTCAGTACTTC
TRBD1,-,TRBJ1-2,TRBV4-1,CASSQEQGANYGYTF,TGCGCCAGCAGCCAAGAACAGGGGGCGAACTATGGCTACACCTTC
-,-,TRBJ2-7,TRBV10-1,CASSEPGDSYEQYF,TGCGCCAGCAGTGAGCCGGGGGACTCCTACGAGCAGTACTTC
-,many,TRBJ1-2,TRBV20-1,CSADDRRNGYTF,TGCAGTGCAGACGACAGGAGAAATGGCTACACCTTC
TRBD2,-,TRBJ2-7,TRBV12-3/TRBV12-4,CASNPGLGSYEQYF,TGTGCCAGCAACCCGGGACTAGGTTCCTACGAGCAGTACTTC
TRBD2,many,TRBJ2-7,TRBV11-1,CASSLSISGGLAVYEQYF,TGTGCCAGCAGCTTAAGTATATCAGGGGGACTAGCGGTTTACGAGCAGTACTTC
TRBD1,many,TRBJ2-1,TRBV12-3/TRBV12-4,CASSLVQGAGNEQFF,TGTGCCAGCAGTTTAGTACAGGGGGCGGGCAATGAGCAGTTCTTC
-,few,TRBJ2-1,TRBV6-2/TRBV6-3,CASSYRDLGSWAGEQFF,TGTGCCAGCAGTTACAGGGATTTGGGTAGCTGGGCCGGTGAGCAGTTCTTC
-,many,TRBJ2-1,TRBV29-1,CSVATASSVEQFF,TGCAGCGTAGCGACAGCTAGCTCTGTGGAGCAGTTCTTC
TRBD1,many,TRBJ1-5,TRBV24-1,CATSDPTGGRNQPQHF,TGTGCCACCAGTGACCCGACAGGGGGGCGCAATCAGCCCCAGCATTTT
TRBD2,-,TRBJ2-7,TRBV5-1,CASSSGLAGAEQYF,TGCGCCAGCAGCTCGGGACTAGCGGGAGCCGAGCAGTACTTC
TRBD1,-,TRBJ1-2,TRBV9,CASSSTSGGLNYGYTF,TGTGCCAGCAGCTCAACCTCAGGGGGCCTTAACTATGGCTACACCTTC